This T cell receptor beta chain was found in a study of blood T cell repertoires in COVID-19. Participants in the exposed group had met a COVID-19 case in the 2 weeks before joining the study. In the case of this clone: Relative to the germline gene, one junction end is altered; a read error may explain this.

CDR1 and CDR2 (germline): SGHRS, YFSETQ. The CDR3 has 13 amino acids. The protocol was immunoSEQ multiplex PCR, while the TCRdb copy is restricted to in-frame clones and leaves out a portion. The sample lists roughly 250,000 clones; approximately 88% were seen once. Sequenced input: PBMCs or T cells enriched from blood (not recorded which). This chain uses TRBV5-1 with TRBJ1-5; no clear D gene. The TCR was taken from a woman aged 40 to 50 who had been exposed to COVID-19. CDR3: CASSVASNQPQHF. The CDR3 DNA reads TGTGCCAGCAGCGTTGCCAGTAATCAGCCCCAGCATTTT. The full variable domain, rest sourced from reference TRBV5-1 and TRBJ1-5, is KAGVTQTPRYLIKTRGQQVTLSCSPISGHRSVSWYQQTPGQGLQFLFEYFSETQRNKGNFPGRFSGRQFSNSRSEMNVSTLELGDSALYLCASSVASNQPQHFGDGTRLSIL.